Listed below are T cell receptor beta chains from one sample, sequenced in a study of cytomegalovirus exposure and HLA in healthy donors. Only in-frame clones appear in the TCRdb table, and some are missing; sequencing was by immunoSEQ multiplex PCR. The sample consists of just over 150,000 clones, under 80% of them appearing once. The specimen sequenced was PBMCs. These receptors all come from a woman aged 25 to 45 in good health and CMV-seronegative. CDR3s include the opening cysteine and the closing phenylalanine or tryptophan.

V,J,CDR3
TRBV29-1,TRBJ2-1,CSVEDRQNEQFF
TRBV30,TRBJ1-1,CAWSEGQGGGNTEAFF
TRBV5-1,TRBJ1-1,CASSYQQGNTEAFF
TRBV2,TRBJ1-4,CASTGANEKLFF
TRBV30,TRBJ1-5,CAWRRDSNQPQHF
TRBV7-2,TRBJ2-2,CASSLAGGLTGELFF
TRBV5-6,TRBJ1-1,CASSFQSGFVTEAFF
TRBV5-6,TRBJ1-6,CASSLGWMRTYNSPLHF
TRBV5-1,TRBJ1-1,CASSLDRGLTEAFF
TRBV5-1,TRBJ2-1,CASSSYREDEQFF